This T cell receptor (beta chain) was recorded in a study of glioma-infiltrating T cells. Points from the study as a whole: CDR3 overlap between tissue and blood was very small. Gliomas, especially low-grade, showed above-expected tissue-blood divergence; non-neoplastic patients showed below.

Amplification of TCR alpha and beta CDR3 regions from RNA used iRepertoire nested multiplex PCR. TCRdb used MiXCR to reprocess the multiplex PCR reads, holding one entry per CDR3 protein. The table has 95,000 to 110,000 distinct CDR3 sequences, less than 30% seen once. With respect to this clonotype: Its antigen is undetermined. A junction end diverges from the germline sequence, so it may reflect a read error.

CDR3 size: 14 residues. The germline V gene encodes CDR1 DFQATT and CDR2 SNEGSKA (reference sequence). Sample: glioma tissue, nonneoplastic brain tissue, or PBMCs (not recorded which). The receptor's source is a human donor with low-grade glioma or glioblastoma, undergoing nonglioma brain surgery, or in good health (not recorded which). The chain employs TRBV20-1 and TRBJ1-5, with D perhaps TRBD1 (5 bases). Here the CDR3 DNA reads TGCAGTGCACCCAAGGGGACCAACAATCAGCCCCAGCGTTTT. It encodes CSAPKGTNNQPQRF.